The sequence of this T cell receptor (beta chain) was determined in a study of cytomegalovirus exposure and HLA in healthy donors. On the study more broadly: Membership in the Caucasian-associated ancestry cluster was found for about 80% of 398 genotyped donors.

This PCR relied on a set of 60 Vbeta primers and 13 Jbeta primers. The protocol was immunoSEQ multiplex PCR, while the TCRdb copy is restricted to in-frame clones and leaves out a portion. The table has 180,000 or so clones, approximately 80% seen once. Findings and caveats of the study: In an earlier analysis, most TCR beta V segments were productive about 87% or about 30% of the time. It emerged from a later analysis that several of the most significant clusters appeared to be linked to common viral pathogens.

V lost 3 bases and J lost 4, with 36 bases in between. CDR3 length equals 21 residues. Germline loops: CDR1 SQVTM, CDR2 ANQGSEA. Only one count was recorded for this clone. Its target is unknown. The sequenced sample consisted of PBMCs. This clonotype was obtained from a woman in her forties or fifties in good health and CMV-seropositive. The rearrangement uses TRBV29-1 and TRBJ1-2; D is perhaps TRBD1 (5 bases). The CDR3 reads CSVDGLGSVDGRGGAGYGYTF. For the CDR3, the DNA is TGCAGCGTTGATGGGTTGGGAAGCGTTGATGGGAGAGGAGGGGCGGGCTATGGCTACACCTTC. Using reference TRBV29-1 and TRBJ1-2 for the parts outside the CDR3, the full variable domain is SAVISQKPSRDICQRGTSLTIQCQVDSQVTMMFWYRQQPGQSLTLIATANQGSEATYESGFVIDKFPISRPNLTFSTLTVSNMSPEDSSIYLCSVDGLGSVDGRGGAGYGYTFGSGTRLTVV.